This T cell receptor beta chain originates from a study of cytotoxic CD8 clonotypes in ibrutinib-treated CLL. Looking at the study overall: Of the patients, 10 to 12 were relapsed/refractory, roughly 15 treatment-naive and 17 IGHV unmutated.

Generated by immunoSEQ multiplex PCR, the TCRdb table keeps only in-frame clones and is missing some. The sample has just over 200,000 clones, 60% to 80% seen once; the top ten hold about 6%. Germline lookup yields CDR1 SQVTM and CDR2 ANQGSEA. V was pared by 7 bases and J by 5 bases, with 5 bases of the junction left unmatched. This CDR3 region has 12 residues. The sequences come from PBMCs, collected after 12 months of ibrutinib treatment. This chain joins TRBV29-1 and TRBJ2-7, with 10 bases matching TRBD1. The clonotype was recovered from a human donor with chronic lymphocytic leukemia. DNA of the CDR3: TGCAGCGGACAGGGGGCGCTGAACGAGCAGTACTTC. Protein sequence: CSGQGALNEQYF.